This TCR beta chain emerged from a study of human T cells and chemical hapten exposure. TCRdb called the RACE reads again in MiXCR, with one record for every CDR3 protein. The sample holds over 65,000 distinct CDR3 sequences, around 10% seen once. This clonotype was counted at least ten times. The V gene lost 0 bases and the J gene lost 13 bases, with 16 bases spanning the gap. Germline CDR1 is LGHNA and CDR2 is YNFKEQ. The CDR3 covers 14 residues. Noted time point: patch test 3, about 24 weeks after DPC sensitization. The treatment was: therapeutic diphenylcyclopropenone sensitization with weekly scalp DPC.

The receptor comes from a woman in her 50s with alopecia areata. Some clones in this sample may be carry-over from other donors' samples. The sequenced sample was whole blood, obtained in connection with sensitization to the hapten diphenylcyclopropenone (DPC). V gene TRBV4-2 combines with J gene TRBJ2-1; D unresolved. In DNA form, the CDR3 reads TGTGCCAGCAGCCAAGACCCAACTTGGTCGATCCAGTTCTTC. Translating gives CASSQDPTWSIQFF.